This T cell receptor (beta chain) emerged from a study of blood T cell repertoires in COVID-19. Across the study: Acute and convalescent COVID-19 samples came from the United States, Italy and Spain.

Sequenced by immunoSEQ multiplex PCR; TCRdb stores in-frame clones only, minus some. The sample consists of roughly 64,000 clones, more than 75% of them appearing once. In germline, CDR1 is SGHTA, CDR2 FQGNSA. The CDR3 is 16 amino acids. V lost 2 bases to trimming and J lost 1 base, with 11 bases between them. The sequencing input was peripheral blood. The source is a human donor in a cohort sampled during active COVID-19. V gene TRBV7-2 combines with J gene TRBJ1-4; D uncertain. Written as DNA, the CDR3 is TGTGCCAGCAGCTTACGGCCACGAGGAACTAATGAAAAACTGTTTTTT. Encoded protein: CASSLRPRGTNEKLFF.